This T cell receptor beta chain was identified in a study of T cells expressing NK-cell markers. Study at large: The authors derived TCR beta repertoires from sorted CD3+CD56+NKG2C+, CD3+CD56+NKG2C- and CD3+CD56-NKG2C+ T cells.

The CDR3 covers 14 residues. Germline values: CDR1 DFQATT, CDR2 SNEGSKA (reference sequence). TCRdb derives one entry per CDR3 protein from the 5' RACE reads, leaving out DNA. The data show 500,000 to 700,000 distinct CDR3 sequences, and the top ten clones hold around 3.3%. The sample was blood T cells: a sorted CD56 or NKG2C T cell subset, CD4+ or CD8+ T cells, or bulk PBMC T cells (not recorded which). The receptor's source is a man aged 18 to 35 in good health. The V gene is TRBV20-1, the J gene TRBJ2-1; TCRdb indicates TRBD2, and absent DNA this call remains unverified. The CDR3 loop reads CSARGASGDNEQFF.